The 3 T cell receptor beta chains reported below all come from one sample, sequenced in a study of CD8 T cells in Susac syndrome. RNA, at roughly 0.5 to 1 ug, was reverse transcribed with random hexamers. A single record per CDR3 protein comes from TCRdb applying MiXCR to the immunoSEQ multiplex PCR reads. The sample holds 80,000 or so distinct CDR3 sequences, approximately 95% seen once. The sample was CD8+ T cells from PBMCs. Every receptor here comes from a human donor with Susac syndrome.

The chain combines TRBV6-2 or TRBV6-3 with TRBJ1-2; 8 bases align to TRBD1. This CDR3 spans 17 amino acids. Trimming cost V 7 bases and J 0 bases; bases outside gene matches: 13. The germline V gene has CDR1 MNHEY and CDR2 SVGEGT. Here the CDR3 reads CASKSPGQVDANYGYTF. CDR3 nucleotide sequence: TGTGCCAGCAAAAGCCCGGGACAGGTCGATGCTAACTATGGCTACACCTTC.

V and J are TRBV30 and TRBJ1-2; no clear D gene. The CDR3 has 10 amino acids. The germline CDR1 and CDR2 sequences are GTSNPN and SVGIG (reference sequence). V gave up 8 bases and J gave up 8 bases, with 12 bases separating them. The CDR3 nucleotides are TGTGCCGCGGAGGACCCAGGCTACACCTTC. This translates into CAAEDPGYTF.

This clonotype was recorded only once. V usage is TRBV12-3 or TRBV12-4 and J usage is TRBJ1-1; D remains ambiguous. V was trimmed by 3 bases and J by 1 base, leaving 3 bases between them. The CDR3 totals 12 residues. The CDR3 DNA sequence: TGTGCCAGCAGTTTTGGGAACACTGAAGCTTTCTTT. This encodes CASSFGNTEAFF.